A selection of T cell receptor beta chains follows, all from one sample in a study of T-cell reconstitution after alpha-beta-depleted transplantation in children. One entry per CDR3 protein results from TCRdb running MiXCR on the PCR reads. Counted here are a few hundred thousand distinct CDR3 sequences, 10% occurring once; the ten biggest clones make up roughly 2.5%. Sequenced here: PBMCs from the stem cell graft donor, sampled from the stem cell graft. These receptor sequences come from a human donor who donated a stem cell graft to a child with acute lymphoblastic leukemia. Both conserved end residues are part of each CDR3. Fields, in order: clone size, J gene, D gene, CDR3 length, V gene, CDR3 DNA, CDR3 protein. The D gene is left open where the match is weak. Clone size is given for some rows only: seen once, a few or many times, or a class if the clone is expanded.

clone size: many; J gene: TRBJ2-7; D gene: .; CDR3 length: 13; V gene: TRBV6-2/TRBV6-3; CDR3 DNA: TGTGCCAGCGGAGGGGGCTCGGGATACGAGCAGTACTTC; CDR3 protein: CASGGGSGYEQYF
clone size: .; J gene: TRBJ1-1; D gene: TRBD1; CDR3 length: 15; V gene: TRBV5-1; CDR3 DNA: TGCGCCAGCAGCTGGGGACAGGGGGCGAGAACTGAAGCTTTCTTT; CDR3 protein: CASSWGQGARTEAFF
clone size: many; J gene: TRBJ2-1; D gene: TRBD2; CDR3 length: 15; V gene: TRBV5-1; CDR3 DNA: TGCGCCAGCAGCTTGGCCGAGACTAGCATCGATGAGCAGTTCTTC; CDR3 protein: CASSLAETSIDEQFF
clone size: .; J gene: TRBJ2-1; D gene: .; CDR3 length: 17; V gene: TRBV29-1; CDR3 DNA: TGCAGCGTTGTGGGTGGGGGGGCGGACAGCTCCTACAATGAGCAGTTCTTC; CDR3 protein: CSVVGGGADSSYNEQFF
clone size: .; J gene: TRBJ2-7; D gene: TRBD2; CDR3 length: 14; V gene: TRBV7-6; CDR3 DNA: TGTGCCAGCAGCTTAGGAGCGGGAGGCCACGAGCAGTACTTC; CDR3 protein: CASSLGAGGHEQYF
clone size: few; J gene: TRBJ2-2; D gene: TRBD2; CDR3 length: 17; V gene: TRBV7-6; CDR3 DNA: TGTGCCAGCAGCTTAGTTAGCGGGACCCCGAACACCGGGGAGCTGTTTTTT; CDR3 protein: CASSLVSGTPNTGELFF
clone size: few; J gene: TRBJ2-3; D gene: .; CDR3 length: 14; V gene: TRBV5-1; CDR3 DNA: TGCGCCAGCAGCTTGGCAGCGCCCACAGATACGCAGTATTTT; CDR3 protein: CASSLAAPTDTQYF
clone size: .; J gene: TRBJ1-3; D gene: .; CDR3 length: 15; V gene: TRBV12-3/TRBV12-4; CDR3 DNA: TGTGCCAGCATGGGGCTTATCTCCTCTGGAAACACCATATATTTT; CDR3 protein: CASMGLISSGNTIYF
clone size: many; J gene: TRBJ2-1; D gene: TRBD2; CDR3 length: 15; V gene: TRBV27; CDR3 DNA: TGTGCCAGCAGCCGGACTAGCGGGAGTTACAATGAGCAGTTCTTC; CDR3 protein: CASSRTSGSYNEQFF
clone size: .; J gene: TRBJ2-1; D gene: TRBD2; CDR3 length: 14; V gene: TRBV6-4; CDR3 DNA: TGTGCCAGCAGGAATATAGCGGGAGGGAATGAGCAGTTCTTC; CDR3 protein: CASRNIAGGNEQFF
clone size: few; J gene: TRBJ1-6; D gene: .; CDR3 length: 14; V gene: TRBV5-1; CDR3 DNA: TGCGCCAGCAGCCGGGACGGGGATAATTCACCCCTCCACTTT; CDR3 protein: CASSRDGDNSPLHF
clone size: many; J gene: TRBJ2-1; D gene: .; CDR3 length: 17; V gene: TRBV5-1; CDR3 DNA: TGCGCCAGCAGCGCCCATGTTCGGGGGAGCTCCTACAATGAGCAGTTCTTC; CDR3 protein: CASSAHVRGSSYNEQFF
clone size: few; J gene: TRBJ2-2; D gene: .; CDR3 length: 14; V gene: TRBV12-3/TRBV12-4; CDR3 DNA: TGTGCCAGCGCAGACTGGTCCCGGAGCGGGGAGCTGTTTTTT; CDR3 protein: CASADWSRSGELFF
clone size: .; J gene: TRBJ2-3; D gene: TRBD1; CDR3 length: 16; V gene: TRBV11-2; CDR3 DNA: TGTGCCAGCAGCTCACAACCAGGGACAGGGCCAGATACGCAGTATTTT; CDR3 protein: CASSSQPGTGPDTQYF
clone size: .; J gene: TRBJ1-1; D gene: .; CDR3 length: 13; V gene: TRBV25-1; CDR3 DNA: TGTGCCAGCAGTAGGGCACCGAACACTGAAGCTTTCTTT; CDR3 protein: CASSRAPNTEAFF
clone size: .; J gene: TRBJ2-2; D gene: .; CDR3 length: 12; V gene: TRBV28; CDR3 DNA: TGTGCCAGCACCCGAACTGCCGGGGAGCTGTTTTTT; CDR3 protein: CASTRTAGELFF